This is a list of T cell receptor beta chains from one sample in a study of cytomegalovirus exposure and HLA in healthy donors. The table came from immunoSEQ multiplex PCR; TCRdb's copy has only in-frame clones and leaves some out. The sample lists about 160,000 clones, under 90% seen once, with less than 2% in the top ten. Material for sequencing was PBMCs. All receptors derive from a male donor in good health and CMV-seronegative. The CDR3 runs from the conserved cysteine through the conserved F or W. D genes are given only for firm matches. Clone size is shown for a subset of rows, as once, few, many or a class of expanded clone.

j_call d_call v_call clone_size cdr3_length cdr3_aa cdr3_nt
TRBJ2-7 TRBD2 TRBV29-1 - 15 CSVEGNRGGTYEQYF TGCAGCGTTGAAGGGAACCGGGGGGGAACCTACGAGCAGTACTTC
TRBJ2-5 - TRBV25-1 - 15 CASSEMGQGGETQYF TGTGCCAGCAGTGAGATGGGTCAGGGTGGGGAGACCCAGTACTTC
TRBJ2-7 TRBD1 TRBV28 once 15 CASSLFFGTAYEQYF TGTGCCAGCAGTTTATTTTTTGGGACAGCCTACGAGCAGTACTTC
TRBJ2-7 - TRBV4-2 - 15 CASSRVDTQSYEQYF TGTGCCAGCAGCCGTGTGGACACCCAATCCTACGAGCAGTACTTC
TRBJ2-5 TRBD2 TRBV4-2 - 16 CASSSRTSGGQETQYF TGTGCCAGCAGCTCCAGGACTAGCGGGGGTCAAGAGACCCAGTACTTC
TRBJ1-2 - TRBV19 - 14 CASSISVTNYGYTF TGTGCCAGTAGTATATCCGTTACTAACTATGGCTACACCTTC
TRBJ2-1 TRBD2 TRBV11-2 - 14 CASSLVAGEKEQFF TGTGCCAGCAGCTTAGTTGCGGGGGAGAAGGAGCAGTTCTTC
TRBJ2-7 - TRBV5-1 - 15 CASSLRSGQSYEQYF TGCGCCAGCAGCTTACGGTCAGGGCAATCCTACGAGCAGTACTTC
TRBJ2-5 - TRBV25-1 - 13 CATSRGGLGTQYF TGTGCCACCTCGAGGGGGGGATTGGGGACCCAGTACTTC
TRBJ2-3 - TRBV5-1 - 14 CASSLVGTTDTQYF TGCGCCAGCAGCTTGGTTGGCACCACAGATACGCAGTATTTT
TRBJ2-1 TRBD2 TRBV9 - 18 CASSAQRGTSGSENEQFF TGTGCCAGCAGCGCCCAGCGAGGGACTAGCGGGAGCGAGAATGAGCAGTTCTTC
TRBJ1-5 - TRBV6-5 - 14 CASSTGLGNQPQHF TGTGCCAGCAGTACAGGGTTGGGCAATCAGCCCCAGCATTTT
TRBJ2-7 - TRBV19 few 17 CASSISPAGTQTYEQYF TGTGCCAGTAGCATTAGCCCAGCCGGGACACAAACCTACGAGCAGTACTTC
TRBJ2-5 - TRBV5-4 - 15 CATTPGIRSLETQYF TGTGCCACTACCCCCGGGATCAGGTCTTTGGAGACCCAGTACTTC
TRBJ2-1 - TRBV27 - 16 CASSLPTGIAYNEQFF TGTGCCAGCAGTTTACCTACAGGGATCGCTTACAATGAGCAGTTCTTC
TRBJ1-5 - TRBV10-3 - 14 CANPRRGSNQPQHF TGTGCCAACCCGAGGAGGGGTAGCAATCAGCCCCAGCATTTT
TRBJ2-5 - TRBV7-6 - 12 CASSSTVPSQYF TGTGCCAGCAGCTCAACTGTTCCGTCCCAGTACTTC
TRBJ1-5 - TRBV19 - 13 CASKSDGVQPQHF TGTGCCAGTAAAAGCGACGGGGTTCAGCCCCAGCATTTT
TRBJ2-5 TRBD2 TRBV7-8 - 16 CASSLVLAGGQETQYF TGTGCCAGCAGCTTAGTACTAGCGGGGGGCCAAGAGACCCAGTACTTC
TRBJ2-5 - TRBV9 - 14 CASSVAGVQETQYF TGTGCCAGCAGCGTAGCAGGGGTCCAAGAGACCCAGTACTTC
TRBJ1-6 - TRBV27 - 16 CASSRYRDLSNSPLHF TGTGCCAGCAGTCGCTACCGGGACTTGAGTAATTCACCCCTCCACTTT
TRBJ2-7 - TRBV6-1 - 15 CASSEPAKGSYEQYF TGTGCCAGCAGTGAACCAGCTAAGGGGTCCTACGAGCAGTACTTC
TRBJ2-1 - TRBV9 - 20 CASSVRGTGGGLAGYNEQFF TGTGCCAGCAGCGTAAGGGGGACAGGGGGCGGACTAGCGGGGTACAATGAGCAGTTCTTC
TRBJ1-3 - TRBV18 - 15 CASSPLRASGNTIYF TGTGCCAGCTCACCACTCAGGGCCTCTGGAAACACCATATATTTT
TRBJ2-7 TRBD1 TRBV4-2 - 17 CASSQGVGQGPSYEQYF TGTGCCAGCAGCCAAGGGGTGGGACAGGGGCCCAGTTACGAGCAGTACTTC
TRBJ2-3 TRBD2 TRBV6-4 medium-sized 16 CASSGTSGGATDTQYF TGTGCCAGCAGTGGGACTAGCGGGGGGGCCACAGATACGCAGTATTTT
TRBJ2-5 TRBD1 TRBV5-1 - 16 CASSSSGQGSQETQYF TGCGCCAGCAGCTCATCGGGACAGGGCTCCCAAGAGACCCAGTACTTC
TRBJ1-1 TRBD1 TRBV6-1 once 14 CASGDRFKGTEAFF TGTGCCAGTGGGGACAGGTTTAAGGGCACTGAAGCTTTCTTT
TRBJ1-2 TRBD1 TRBV7-3 - 14 CASSAMGQRNGYTF TGTGCCAGCAGCGCGATGGGACAGAGAAATGGCTACACCTTC
TRBJ1-1 - TRBV10-1 - 13 CAGAGGLVCRAFF TGCGCCGGCGCGGGGGGCCTGGTGTGTAGAGCTTTCTTT
TRBJ2-1 TRBD2 TRBV14 few 13 CASSPDSGDEQFF TGTGCCAGCAGCCCAGATAGCGGGGATGAGCAGTTCTTC
TRBJ2-7 TRBD1 TRBV10-3 - 14 CAISERDRGYEQYF TGTGCCATCAGTGAGAGGGACAGGGGGTACGAGCAGTACTTC
TRBJ1-4 TRBD1 TRBV4-3 - 19 CASSQDAWGTGGPSEKLFF TGCGCCAGCAGCCAAGATGCCTGGGGGACAGGGGGTCCCTCCGAAAAACTGTTTTTT
TRBJ2-5 - TRBV5-1 - 14 CASSLEGGVGTQYF TGCGCCAGCAGCTTGGAGGGCGGGGTCGGGACCCAGTACTTC
TRBJ2-7 TRBD1 TRBV5-1 once 15 CASSLERQGPYEQYF TGCGCCAGCAGCTTGGAGAGACAGGGTCCGTACGAGCAGTACTTC
TRBJ1-4 - TRBV4-1 - 15 CASRNGGMANEKLFF TGCGCCAGCAGAAATGGGGGCATGGCTAATGAAAAACTGTTTTTT
TRBJ1-4 TRBD1 TRBV6-1 - 15 CASSENGQGREKLFF TGTGCCAGCAGTGAAAATGGACAGGGGCGAGAAAAACTGTTTTTT
TRBJ1-2 - TRBV19 - 15 CASSMGFGGGYGYTF TGTGCCAGTAGTATGGGGTTCGGGGGAGGCTATGGCTACACCTTC
TRBJ2-5 TRBD1 TRBV5-4 - 15 CASRMVQGAFETQYF TGTGCCAGCAGAATGGTGCAGGGGGCGTTCGAGACCCAGTACTTC
TRBJ2-5 - TRBV19 - 12 CASSSNAETQYF TGTGCCAGTTCTTCGAACGCGGAGACCCAGTACTTC
TRBJ2-1 TRBD1 TRBV15 few 16 CATSREGTGGYNEQFF TGTGCCACCAGCAGAGAAGGGACAGGGGGATACAATGAGCAGTTCTTC
TRBJ2-3 - TRBV6-4 - 13 CASSDSSEDTQYF TGTGCCAGCAGTGACTCGTCCGAGGATACGCAGTATTTT
TRBJ1-1 - TRBV12-5 - 13 CASGLKGSTEAFF TGTGCTAGTGGTTTGAAAGGGAGCACTGAAGCTTTCTTT
TRBJ2-3 - TRBV6-5 - 15 CASSYSPGIVDTQYF TGTGCCAGCAGTTACTCGCCGGGAATAGTGGATACGCAGTATTTT
TRBJ1-4 - TRBV18 - 15 CASSPIRGQAEKLFF TGTGCCAGCTCACCAATCCGGGGACAAGCTGAAAAACTGTTTTTT
TRBJ2-1 TRBD2 TRBV19 - 16 CASSGASGGAYNEQFF TGTGCCAGTAGTGGGGCTAGCGGGGGGGCCTACAATGAGCAGTTCTTC
TRBJ2-7 TRBD2 TRBV13 - 15 CASSLFSGRGHGQYF TGTGCCAGCAGCTTATTTAGCGGGAGGGGGCACGGGCAGTACTTC
TRBJ2-3 TRBD1 TRBV5-1 - 16 CASSLEPGQSTDTQYF TGCGCCAGCAGCTTGGAACCGGGACAGTCCACAGATACGCAGTATTTT
TRBJ2-1 TRBD2 TRBV5-1 few 15 CASSLASGGHNEQFF TGCGCCAGCAGCTTGGCCAGCGGGGGGCACAATGAGCAGTTCTTC
TRBJ1-1 - TRBV7-9 - 13 CASRYTGPDEAFF TGTGCCAGCAGGTATACAGGGCCAGATGAAGCTTTCTTT
TRBJ1-4 - TRBV5-4 - 14 CASSRGGAVEKLFF TGTGCCAGCAGTCGTGGGGGGGCGGTTGAAAAACTGTTTTTT
TRBJ1-5 - TRBV6-5 - 15 CASSKPTGFNQPQHF TGTGCCAGCAGTAAACCGACAGGCTTCAATCAGCCCCAGCATTTT
TRBJ1-4 TRBD1 TRBV9 few 14 CASSLDRAGEKLFF TGTGCCAGCAGCCTCGACAGGGCTGGCGAAAAACTGTTTTTT
TRBJ2-7 TRBD1 TRBV10-3 - 14 CATTGTVSSYEQYF TGTGCCACTACCGGGACAGTGAGCTCCTACGAGCAGTACTTC
TRBJ1-2 - TRBV15 - 14 CATSRDRGGRGYTF TGTGCCACCAGCAGAGATCGGGGGGGACGTGGCTACACCTTC
TRBJ1-1 TRBD1 TRBV12-5 - 14 CASGPTGAGTEAFF TGTGCTAGTGGGCCGACAGGGGCTGGCACTGAAGCTTTCTTT
TRBJ1-1 - TRBV9 - 13 CASSVVEGAEAFF TGTGCCAGCAGCGTAGTTGAAGGGGCTGAAGCTTTCTTT
TRBJ1-2 TRBD1 TRBV28 - 15 CASSLAPTGGYGYTF TGTGCCAGCAGCTTAGCTCCGACAGGGGGGTATGGCTACACCTTC
TRBJ2-1 TRBD1 TRBV7-2 once 13 CASSFRTGEEQFF TGTGCCAGCAGCTTCCGGACAGGGGAGGAGCAGTTCTTC
TRBJ2-6 TRBD2 TRBV29-1 - 14 CSVAGGSGANVLTF TGCAGCGTTGCGGGGGGCTCTGGGGCCAACGTCCTGACTTTC